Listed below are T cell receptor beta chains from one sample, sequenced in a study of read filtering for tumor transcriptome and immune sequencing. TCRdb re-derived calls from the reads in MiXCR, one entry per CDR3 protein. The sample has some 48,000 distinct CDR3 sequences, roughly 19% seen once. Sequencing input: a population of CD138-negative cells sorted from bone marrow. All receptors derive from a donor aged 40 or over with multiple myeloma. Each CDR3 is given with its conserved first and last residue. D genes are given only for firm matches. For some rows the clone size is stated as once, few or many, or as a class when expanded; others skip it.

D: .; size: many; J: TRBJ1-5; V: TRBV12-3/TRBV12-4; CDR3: CASSPTGSRQPQHF; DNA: TGTGCCAGCAGCCCAACAGGGAGTAGGCAGCCCCAGCATTTT
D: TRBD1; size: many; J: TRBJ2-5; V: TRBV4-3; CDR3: CASSQFGQGWETQYF; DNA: TGCGCCAGCAGCCAATTTGGACAGGGTTGGGAGACCCAGTACTTC
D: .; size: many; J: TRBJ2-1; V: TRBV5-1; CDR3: CASGDPRSSYNEQFF; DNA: TGCGCCAGCGGAGACCCACGGAGCTCCTACAATGAGCAGTTCTTC
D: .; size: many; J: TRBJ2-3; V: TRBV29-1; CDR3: CSGSWGGGTDTQYF; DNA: TGCAGCGGGTCGTGGGGGGGCGGCACAGATACGCAGTATTTT
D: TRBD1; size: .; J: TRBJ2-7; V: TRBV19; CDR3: CASSNRQGDEQYF; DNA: TGTGCCAGTAGTAACAGACAGGGGGACGAGCAGTACTTC
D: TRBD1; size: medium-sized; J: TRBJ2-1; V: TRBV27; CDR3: CASLRGLGYNEQFF; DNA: TGTGCCAGCCTAAGGGGGCTTGGGTACAATGAGCAGTTCTTC
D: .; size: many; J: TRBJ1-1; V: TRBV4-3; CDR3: CASSQDFVNTEAFF; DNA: TGCGCCAGCAGCCAAGATTTTGTGAACACTGAAGCTTTCTTT
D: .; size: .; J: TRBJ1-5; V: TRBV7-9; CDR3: CASSGSNQPQHF; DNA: TGTGCCAGCAGCGGGAGCAATCAGCCCCAGCATTTT
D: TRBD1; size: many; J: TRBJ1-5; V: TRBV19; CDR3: CACSHVGGEQPQHF; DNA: TGTGCCTGCTCTCACGTAGGGGGCGAACAGCCCCAGCATTTT
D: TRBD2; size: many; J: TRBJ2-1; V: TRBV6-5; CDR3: CASSYSGTSGRIGYEQFF; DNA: TGTGCCAGCAGTTATTCCGGGACTAGCGGGAGGATAGGCTATGAGCAGTTCTTC
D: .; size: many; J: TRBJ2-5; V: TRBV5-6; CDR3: CASSFGPPRSARETQYF; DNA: TGTGCCAGCAGCTTCGGACCTCCTAGATCCGCAAGAGAGACCCAGTACTTC
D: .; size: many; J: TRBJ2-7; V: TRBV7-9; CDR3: CASSLYEGHEQYF; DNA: TGTGCCAGCAGCTTATACGAGGGCCACGAGCAGTACTTC
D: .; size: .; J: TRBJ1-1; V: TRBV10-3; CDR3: CAIISRRGYGAFF; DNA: TGTGCCATCATCTCCCGGAGGGGATATGGGGCTTTCTTT
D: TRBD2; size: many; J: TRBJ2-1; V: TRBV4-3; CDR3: CASSQHHVQGTSGRNEQFF; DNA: TGCGCCAGCAGCCAACACCACGTACAGGGGACTAGCGGGAGGAATGAGCAGTTCTTC
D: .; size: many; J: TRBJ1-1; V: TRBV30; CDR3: CAWTMLGGHNTEAFF; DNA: TGTGCCTGGACAATGTTGGGGGGCCATAACACTGAAGCTTTCTTT
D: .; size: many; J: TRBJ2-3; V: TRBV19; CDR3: CASRKDPASGTQYF; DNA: TGTGCCAGTAGAAAAGACCCAGCGTCGGGGACGCAGTATTTT
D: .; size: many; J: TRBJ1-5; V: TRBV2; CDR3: CASSGDGYSNQPQHF; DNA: TGTGCCAGCAGTGGAGATGGCTATAGCAATCAGCCCCAGCATTTT
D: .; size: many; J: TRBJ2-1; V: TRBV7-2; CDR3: CASRFSGSSYNEQFF; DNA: TGTGCCAGCAGATTTAGCGGTAGCTCCTACAATGAGCAGTTCTTC
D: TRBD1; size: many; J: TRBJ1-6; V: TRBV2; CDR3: CASSEARTGVGSPLHF; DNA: TGTGCCAGCAGTGAAGCCCGGACAGGGGTAGGTTCACCCCTCCACTTT
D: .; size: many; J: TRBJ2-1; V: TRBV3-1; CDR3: CASSPPRTTFDEQFF; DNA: TGTGCCAGCAGCCCCCCCCGGACTACCTTCGATGAGCAGTTCTTC
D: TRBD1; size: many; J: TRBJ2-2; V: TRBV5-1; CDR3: CASSRDRTNTGELFF; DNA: TGCGCCAGCAGCCGGGACAGGACGAACACCGGGGAGCTGTTTTTT
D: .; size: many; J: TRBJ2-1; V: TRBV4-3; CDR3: CASSQVIRGNEQFF; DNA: TGCGCCAGCAGCCAAGTAATCCGGGGCAATGAGCAGTTCTTC
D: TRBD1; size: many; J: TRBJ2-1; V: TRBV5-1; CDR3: CASSWGTGFYNEQFF; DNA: TGCGCCAGCAGCTGGGGGACAGGTTTCTACAATGAGCAGTTCTTC
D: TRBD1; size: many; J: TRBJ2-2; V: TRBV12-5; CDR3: CASGSFRGLNTGELFF; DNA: TGTGCTAGTGGTTCGTTCAGGGGGCTAAACACCGGGGAGCTGTTTTTT
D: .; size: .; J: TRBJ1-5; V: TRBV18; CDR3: CASSPSADGNQPQHF; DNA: TGTGCCAGCTCACCATCGGCGGATGGCAATCAGCCCCAGCATTTT
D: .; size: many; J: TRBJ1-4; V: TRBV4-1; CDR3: CASSQEFGTAGRNEKLFF; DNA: TGCGCCAGCAGCCAAGAGTTCGGGACCGCGGGCCGCAATGAAAAACTGTTTTTT
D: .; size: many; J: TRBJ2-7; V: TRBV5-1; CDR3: CASSFTGTSYEQYF; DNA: TGCGCCAGCAGCTTCACCGGGACATCCTACGAGCAGTACTTC
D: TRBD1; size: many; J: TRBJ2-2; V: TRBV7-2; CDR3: CASSSGQPFTGELFF; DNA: TGTGCCAGCAGCTCGGGACAGCCATTCACCGGGGAGCTGTTTTTT
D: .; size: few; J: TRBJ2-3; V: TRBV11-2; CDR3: CASSSREGGSTDTQYF; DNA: TGTGCCAGCAGCTCCCGCGAGGGGGGTAGCACAGATACGCAGTATTTT
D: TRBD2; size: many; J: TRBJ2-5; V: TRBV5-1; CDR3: CASSIGLARSQETQYF; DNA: TGCGCCAGCAGCATCGGACTAGCGAGGTCCCAAGAGACCCAGTACTTC
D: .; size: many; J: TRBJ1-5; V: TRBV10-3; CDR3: CAISESDQPQHF; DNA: TGTGCCATCAGTGAGTCCGATCAGCCCCAGCATTTT
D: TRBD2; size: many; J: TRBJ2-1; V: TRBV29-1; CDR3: CSVSSGSSYNEQFF; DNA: TGCAGCGTTTCTAGCGGGAGCTCCTACAATGAGCAGTTCTTC
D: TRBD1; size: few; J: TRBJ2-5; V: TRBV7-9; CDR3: CASSLARGQGRAETQYF; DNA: TGTGCCAGCAGCTTAGCGAGGGGACAGGGGCGGGCAGAGACCCAGTACTTC
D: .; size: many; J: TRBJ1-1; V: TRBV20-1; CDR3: CSAMKGTEAFF; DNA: TGCAGTGCTATGAAGGGAACTGAAGCTTTCTTT
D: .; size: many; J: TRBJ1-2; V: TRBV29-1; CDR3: CSVERQGNYGYTF; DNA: TGCAGCGTTGAACGGCAGGGGAACTATGGCTACACCTTC
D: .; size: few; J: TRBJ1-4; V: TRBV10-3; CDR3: CAISDSRDEKLFF; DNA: TGTGCCATCAGTGACAGTCGGGATGAAAAACTGTTTTTT
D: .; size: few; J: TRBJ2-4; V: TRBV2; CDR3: CASSSTGSVAKNIQYF; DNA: TGTGCCAGCAGTTCAACAGGGTCGGTAGCCAAAAACATTCAGTACTTC
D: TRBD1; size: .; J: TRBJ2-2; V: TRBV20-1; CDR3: CSARATGTNTGELSF; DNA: TGCAGTGCTAGAGCGACAGGGACGAACACCGGGGAGCTGTCTTTT
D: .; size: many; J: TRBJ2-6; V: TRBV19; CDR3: CASSLLAPPGANVLTF; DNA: TGTGCCAGTAGTCTGCTGGCCCCGCCTGGGGCCAACGTCCTGACTTTC
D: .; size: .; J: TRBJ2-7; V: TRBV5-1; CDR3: CASSSPWGNPYEQHF; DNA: TGCGCCAGCAGCTCGCCTTGGGGGAACCCCTACGAGCAGCACTTC
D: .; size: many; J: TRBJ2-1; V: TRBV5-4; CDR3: CASSLVPGSYNEQFF; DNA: TGTGCCAGCAGCTTGGTCCCGGGCTCCTACAATGAGCAGTTCTTC
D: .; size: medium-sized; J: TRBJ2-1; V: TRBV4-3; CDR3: CASSQATGTPGDKQFF; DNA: TGCGCCAGCAGCCAAGCTACCGGGACCCCCGGCGATAAGCAGTTCTTC
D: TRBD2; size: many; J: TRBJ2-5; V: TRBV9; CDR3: CASSPQPGGPRLETQYF; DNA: TGTGCCAGCAGCCCCCAACCGGGAGGGCCTCGCTTAGAGACCCAGTACTTC
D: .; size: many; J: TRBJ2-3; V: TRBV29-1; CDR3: CSVDRGTDTQYF; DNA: TGCAGCGTTGACCGGGGCACAGATACGCAGTATTTT
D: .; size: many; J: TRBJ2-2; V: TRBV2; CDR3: CASSRVPGELFF; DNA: TGTGCCAGCAGTCGGGTTCCCGGGGAGCTGTTTTTT
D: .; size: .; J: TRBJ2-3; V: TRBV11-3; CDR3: CASSSHTARTATQYF; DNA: TGTGCCAGCAGCTCCCACACCGCTAGGACGGCTACGCAGTATTTT
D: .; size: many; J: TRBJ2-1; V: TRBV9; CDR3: CASSVASAEAEQFF; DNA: TGTGCCAGCAGCGTAGCTAGCGCCGAGGCTGAGCAGTTCTTC
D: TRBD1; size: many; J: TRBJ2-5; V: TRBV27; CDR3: CASSSTGGEETQYF; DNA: TGTGCCAGCAGTTCAACAGGGGGTGAAGAGACCCAGTACTTC
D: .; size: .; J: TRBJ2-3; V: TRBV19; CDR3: CASSIARTDTQYF; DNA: TGTGCCAGTAGTATAGCCAGAACAGATACGCAGTATTTT
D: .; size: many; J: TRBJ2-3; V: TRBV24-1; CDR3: CATSAPRGTQYF; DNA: TGTGCCACCAGTGCTCCCCGGGGGACGCAGTATTTT
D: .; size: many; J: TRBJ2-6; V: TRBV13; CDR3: CASSLRRQASGANVLTF; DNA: TGTGCCAGCAGCCTCCGTAGACAGGCCTCTGGGGCCAACGTCCTGACTTTC
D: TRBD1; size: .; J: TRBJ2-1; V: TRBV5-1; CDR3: CASSQDRGDNEQFF; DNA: TGCGCCAGCAGCCAAGACAGGGGTGACAATGAGCAGTTCTTC
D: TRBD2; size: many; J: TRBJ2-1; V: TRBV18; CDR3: CASSPESGAGPSYNEQFF; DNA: TGTGCCAGCTCACCAGAGTCGGGAGCGGGGCCCTCCTACAATGAGCAGTTCTTC
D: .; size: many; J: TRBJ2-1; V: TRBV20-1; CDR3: CSAGHSYNEQFF; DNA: TGCAGTGCCGGCCACTCCTACAATGAGCAGTTCTTC
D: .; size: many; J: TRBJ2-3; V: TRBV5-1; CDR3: CASSLVGRTDTQYF; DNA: TGCGCCAGCAGCTTGGTGGGCCGCACAGATACGCAGTATTTT